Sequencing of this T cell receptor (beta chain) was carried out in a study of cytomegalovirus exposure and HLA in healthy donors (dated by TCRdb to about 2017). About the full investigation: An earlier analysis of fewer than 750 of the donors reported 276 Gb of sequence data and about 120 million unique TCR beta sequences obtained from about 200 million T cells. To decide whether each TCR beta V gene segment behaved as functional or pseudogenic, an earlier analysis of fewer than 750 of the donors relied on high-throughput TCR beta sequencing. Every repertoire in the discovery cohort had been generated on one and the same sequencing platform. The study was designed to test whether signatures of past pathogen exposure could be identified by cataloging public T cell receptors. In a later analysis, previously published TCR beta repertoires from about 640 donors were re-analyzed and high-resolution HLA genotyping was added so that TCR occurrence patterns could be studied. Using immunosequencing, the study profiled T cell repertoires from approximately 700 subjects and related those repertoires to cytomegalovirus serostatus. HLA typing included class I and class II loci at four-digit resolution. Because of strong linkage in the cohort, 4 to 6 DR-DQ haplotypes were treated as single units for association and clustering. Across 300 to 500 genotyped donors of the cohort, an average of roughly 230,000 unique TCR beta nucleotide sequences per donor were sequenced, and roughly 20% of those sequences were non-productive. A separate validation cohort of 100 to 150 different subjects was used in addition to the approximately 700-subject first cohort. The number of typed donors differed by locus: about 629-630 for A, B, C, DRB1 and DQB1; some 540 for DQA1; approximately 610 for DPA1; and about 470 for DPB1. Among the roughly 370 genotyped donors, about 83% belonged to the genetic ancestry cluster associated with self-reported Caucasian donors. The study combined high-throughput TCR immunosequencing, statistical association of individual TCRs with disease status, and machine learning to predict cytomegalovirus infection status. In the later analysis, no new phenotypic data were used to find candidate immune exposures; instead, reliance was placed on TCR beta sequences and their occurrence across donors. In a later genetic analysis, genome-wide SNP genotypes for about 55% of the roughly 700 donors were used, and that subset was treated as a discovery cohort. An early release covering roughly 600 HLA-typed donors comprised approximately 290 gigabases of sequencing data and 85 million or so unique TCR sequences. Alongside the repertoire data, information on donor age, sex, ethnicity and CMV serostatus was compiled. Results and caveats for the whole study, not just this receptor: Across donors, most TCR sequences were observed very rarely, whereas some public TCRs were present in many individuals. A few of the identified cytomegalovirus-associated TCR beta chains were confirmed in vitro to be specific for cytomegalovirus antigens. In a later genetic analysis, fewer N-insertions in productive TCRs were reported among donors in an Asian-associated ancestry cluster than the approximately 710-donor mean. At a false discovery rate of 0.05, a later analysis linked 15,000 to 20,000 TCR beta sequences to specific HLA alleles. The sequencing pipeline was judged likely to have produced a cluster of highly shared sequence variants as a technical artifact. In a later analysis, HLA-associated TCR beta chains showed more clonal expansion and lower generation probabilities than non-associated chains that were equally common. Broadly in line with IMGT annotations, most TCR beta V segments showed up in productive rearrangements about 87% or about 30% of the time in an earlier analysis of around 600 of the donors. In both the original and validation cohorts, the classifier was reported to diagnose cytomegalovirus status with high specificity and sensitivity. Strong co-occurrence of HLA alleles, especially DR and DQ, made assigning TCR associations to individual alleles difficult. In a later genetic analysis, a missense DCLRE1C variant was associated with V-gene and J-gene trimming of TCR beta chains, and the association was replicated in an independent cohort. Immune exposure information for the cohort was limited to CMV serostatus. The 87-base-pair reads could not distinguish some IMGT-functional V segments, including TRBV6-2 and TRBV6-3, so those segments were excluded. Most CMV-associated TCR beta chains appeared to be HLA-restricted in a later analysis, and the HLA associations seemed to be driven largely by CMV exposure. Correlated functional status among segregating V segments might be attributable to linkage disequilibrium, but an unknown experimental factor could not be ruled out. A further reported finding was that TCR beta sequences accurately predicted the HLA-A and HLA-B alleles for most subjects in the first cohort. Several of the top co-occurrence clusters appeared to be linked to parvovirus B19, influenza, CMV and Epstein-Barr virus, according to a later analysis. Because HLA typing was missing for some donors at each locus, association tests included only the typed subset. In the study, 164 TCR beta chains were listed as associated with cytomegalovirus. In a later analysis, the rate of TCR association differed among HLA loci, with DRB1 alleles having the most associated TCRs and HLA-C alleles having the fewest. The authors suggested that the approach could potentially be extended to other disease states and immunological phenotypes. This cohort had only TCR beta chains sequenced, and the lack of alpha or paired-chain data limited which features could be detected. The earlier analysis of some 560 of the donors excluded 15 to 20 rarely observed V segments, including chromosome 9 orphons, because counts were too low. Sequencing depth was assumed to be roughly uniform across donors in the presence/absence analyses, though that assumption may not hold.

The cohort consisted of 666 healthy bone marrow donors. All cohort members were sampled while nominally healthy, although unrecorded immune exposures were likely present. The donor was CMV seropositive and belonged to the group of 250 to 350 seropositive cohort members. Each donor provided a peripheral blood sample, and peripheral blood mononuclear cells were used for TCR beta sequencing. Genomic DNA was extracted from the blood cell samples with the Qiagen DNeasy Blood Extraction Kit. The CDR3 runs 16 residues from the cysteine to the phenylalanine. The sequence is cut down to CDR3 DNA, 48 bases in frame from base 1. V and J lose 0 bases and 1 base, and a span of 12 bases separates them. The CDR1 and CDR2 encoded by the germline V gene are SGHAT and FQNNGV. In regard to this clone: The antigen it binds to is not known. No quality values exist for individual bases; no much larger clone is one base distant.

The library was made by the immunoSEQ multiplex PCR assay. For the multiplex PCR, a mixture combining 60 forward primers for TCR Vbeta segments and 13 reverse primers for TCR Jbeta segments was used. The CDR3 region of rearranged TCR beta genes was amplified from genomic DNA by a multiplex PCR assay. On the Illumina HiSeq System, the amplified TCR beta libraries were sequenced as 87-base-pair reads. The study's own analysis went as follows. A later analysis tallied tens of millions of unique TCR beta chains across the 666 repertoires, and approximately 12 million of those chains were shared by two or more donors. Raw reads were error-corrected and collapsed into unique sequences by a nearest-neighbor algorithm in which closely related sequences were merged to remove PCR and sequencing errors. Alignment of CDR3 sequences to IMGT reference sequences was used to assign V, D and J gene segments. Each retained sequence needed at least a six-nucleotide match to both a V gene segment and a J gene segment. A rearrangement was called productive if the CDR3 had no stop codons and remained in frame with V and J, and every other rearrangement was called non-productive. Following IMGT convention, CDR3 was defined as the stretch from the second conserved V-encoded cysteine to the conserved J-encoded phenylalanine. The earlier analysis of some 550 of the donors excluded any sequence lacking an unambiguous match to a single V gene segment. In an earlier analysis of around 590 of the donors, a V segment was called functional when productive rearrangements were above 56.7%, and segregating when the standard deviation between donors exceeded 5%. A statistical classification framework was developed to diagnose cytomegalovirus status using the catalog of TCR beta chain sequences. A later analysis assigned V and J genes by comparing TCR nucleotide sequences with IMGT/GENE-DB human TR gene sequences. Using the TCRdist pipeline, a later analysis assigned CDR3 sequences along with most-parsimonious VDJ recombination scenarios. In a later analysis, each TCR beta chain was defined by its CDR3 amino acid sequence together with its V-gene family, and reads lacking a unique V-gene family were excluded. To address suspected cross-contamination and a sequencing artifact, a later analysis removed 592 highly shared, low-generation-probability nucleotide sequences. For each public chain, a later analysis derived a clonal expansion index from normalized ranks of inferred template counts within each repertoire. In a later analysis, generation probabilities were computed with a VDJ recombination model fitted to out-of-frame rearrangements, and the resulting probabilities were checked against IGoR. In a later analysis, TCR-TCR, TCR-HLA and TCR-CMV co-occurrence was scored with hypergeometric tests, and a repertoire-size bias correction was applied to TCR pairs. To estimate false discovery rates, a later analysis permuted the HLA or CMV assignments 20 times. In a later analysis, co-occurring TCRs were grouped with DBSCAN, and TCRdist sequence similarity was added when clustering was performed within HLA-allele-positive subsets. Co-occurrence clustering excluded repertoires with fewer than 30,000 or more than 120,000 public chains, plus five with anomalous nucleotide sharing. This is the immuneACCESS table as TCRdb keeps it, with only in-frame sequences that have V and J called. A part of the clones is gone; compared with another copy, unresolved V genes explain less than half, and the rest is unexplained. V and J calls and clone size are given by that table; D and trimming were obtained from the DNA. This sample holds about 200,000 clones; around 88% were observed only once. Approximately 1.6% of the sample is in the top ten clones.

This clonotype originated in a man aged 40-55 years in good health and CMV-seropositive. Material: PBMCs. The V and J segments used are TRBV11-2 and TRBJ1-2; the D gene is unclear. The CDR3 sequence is CASSLDRGRINYGYTF. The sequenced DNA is TGTGCCAGCAGCTTAGATCGGGGAAGGATTAACTATGGCTACACCTTC.